This TCR beta chain was recovered during a study of spatial heterogeneity in lung cancer. The junction had 6 bases not matched to a gene; V was cut back by 6 bases and J by 0 bases. Germline-derived CDR1 and CDR2 are SNHLY and FYNNEI. The CDR3 sequence is 15 residues long. TCRdb ran MiXCR on the 5' RACE reads and lists one entry per CDR3 protein. The table includes 2,500 to 3,000 distinct CDR3 sequences, roughly 49% detected once. Study results and caveats: Mutation tallies in tumors tracked expanded intratumoral alpha and beta TCR counts.

Time point: sample taken at primary tumor resection. Regarding this clonotype: Its antigen is undetermined.

The specimen comprised lung tumor tissue, sampled at surgery. The sequence was obtained from a male donor with early-stage non-small cell lung cancer. J is TRBJ2-7 and V is TRBV2; 9 bases are a match to TRBD1. In DNA, the CDR3 is TGTGCCAGCAGAGAGGGACAGGGCAGCTCCTACGAGCAGTACTTC. Residues: CASREGQGSSYEQYF. Based on the CDR3 plus reference TRBV2 and TRBJ2-7, the full variable domain is EPEVTQTPSHQVTQMGQEVILRCVPISNHLYFYWYRQILGQKVEFLVSFYNNEISEKSEIFDDQFSVERPDGSNFTLKIRSTKLEDSAMYFCASREGQGSSYEQYFGPGTRLTVT.